This entry lists 31 T cell receptor beta chains sequenced from one sample in a study of monozygotic twins with inflammatory bowel disease (dated by TCRdb to about 2019). The library was built by means of 5' RACE. For sequencing, an Illumina HiSeq 2500 was employed. Once TCRdb had reprocessed the reads, it stored one entry per CDR3 protein sequence and supplied no DNA. The table held for this sample gives around 450,000 distinct CDR3 sequences. The ten largest clones represent approximately 2.4% of the sample. What was sequenced was blood. The receptors stem from a human donor with ulcerative colitis or Crohn's disease, or a healthy co-twin of an affected twin (not recorded which).

This chain links TRBV18 with TRBJ2-1. The CDR3 sequence is 13 residues long. Germline V gene lookup returns CDR1 KGHSH and CDR2 LQKENI. The chain's CDR3 is CASSPGSKNEQFF.

V usage is TRBV7-2 and J usage is TRBJ2-1; with no DNA, the TCRdb D assignment of TRBD1 cannot be verified. Looked up from germline, CDR1 is SGHTA and CDR2 is FQGNSA. The CDR3 length is 16 residues. CDR3 sequence: CASSFYQGASYNEQFF.

The genes are TRBV27 and TRBJ1-4; no DNA is available, so the TRBD1 call from TCRdb remains unchecked. CDR1 and CDR2 (germline): MNHEY, SMNVEV (reference sequence). The CDR3 totals 13 residues. The CDR3 protein is CASSGGGKEKLFF.

The rearrangement joins TRBV5-1 to TRBJ1-1. Per the germline V gene, CDR1 is SGHRS and CDR2 is YFSETQ. The CDR3 extends over 15 amino acids. CDR3 residues: CASSLLGERAGEAFF.

The J gene is TRBJ2-1, the V gene TRBV5-1; the D call of TRBD2 rests on TCRdb alone, since no DNA is present to check it. CDR3 size: 16 residues. Germline CDR1 SGHRS, CDR2 YFSETQ. This chain's CDR3 is CASSSLAGLSYNEQFF.

The chain combines TRBV5-6 with TRBJ1-2. The CDR3 consists of 15 residues. Per germline, CDR1 SGHDT and CDR2 YYEEEE. The CDR3 reads CASSLVHLINYGYTF.

V usage is TRBV5-1 and J usage is TRBJ1-1; TCRdb's assignment of TRBD1 cannot be checked, as there is no DNA. The CDR3 contains 14 residues. Germline V gene sequence: CDR1 SGHRS, CDR2 YFSETQ. The CDR3 reads CASSSGQPLGEAFF.

The V gene is TRBV24-1, the J gene TRBJ2-1; the D gene TCRdb calls, TRBD2, cannot be checked with no DNA. The CDR3 has 18 amino acids. Germline loops: CDR1 KGHDR, CDR2 SFDVKD. CDR3 sequence reads: CATSGGGSRQGSYNEQFF.

CDR3 in amino acids: CASSFKDLSYNEQFF. The genes are TRBV7-2 and TRBJ2-1. Germline loops: CDR1 SGHTA, CDR2 FQGNSA. The CDR3 is 15 amino acids.

The rearrangement links TRBV20-1 to TRBJ2-7; TCRdb gives TRBD2 as the D gene, but with no DNA this cannot be confirmed. This CDR3 has 11 residues. Germline V lookup: CDR1 DFQATT, CDR2 SNEGSKA (reference sequence). CDR3 in amino acids: CSATIEGEQYF.

V gene TRBV25-1 combines with J gene TRBJ2-1; TCRdb calls TRBD2, which cannot be checked without DNA. CDR3 length equals 17 residues. Germline assignment: CDR1 MGHDK and CDR2 SYGVNS. CDR3 sequence reads: CASSPNSGTSGYNEQFF. The full variable domain, rest sourced from reference TRBV25-1 and TRBJ2-1, is EADIYQTPRYLVIGTGKKITLECSQTMGHDKMYWYQQDPGMELHLIHYSYGVNSTEKGDLSSESTVSRIRTEHFPLTLESARPSHTSQYLCASSPNSGTSGYNEQFFGPGTRLTVL.

The V gene is TRBV7-9, the J gene TRBJ2-7; TCRdb reports TRBD1, a call that lacks DNA to check it against. CDR3 length: 14 residues. From germline, CDR1 is SEHNR and CDR2 FQNEAQ (reference sequence). CDR3 amino acids: CASSWGDLGIEQYF. The full variable domain, completed using reference TRBV7-9 and TRBJ2-7, is DTGVSQNPRHKITKRGQNVTFRCDPISEHNRLYWYRQTLGQGPEFLTYFQNEAQLEKSRLLSDRFSAERPKGSFSTLEIQRTEQGDSAMYLCASSWGDLGIEQYFGPGTRLTVT.

V is TRBV27 and J is TRBJ2-1; the TCRdb D gene call, TRBD1, has no DNA to confirm it. This CDR3 has 15 residues. Per germline, CDR1 MNHEY and CDR2 SMNVEV (reference sequence). The CDR3 loop reads CASSLAPGWPNEQFF.

This chain joins TRBV6-1 and TRBJ1-1; the TCRdb call, TRBD1, lacks DNA for checking. The CDR3 loop spans 16 amino acids. CDR1 is MNHNS, CDR2 SASEGT, per germline. The CDR3 protein is CASSERTGVSLTEAFF.

The J gene is TRBJ2-5, the V gene TRBV29-1; without DNA, the TCRdb call of TRBD2 cannot be checked. The CDR3 is made up of 14 amino acids. The V gene's germline CDR1 is SQVTM and CDR2 ANQGSEA. CDR3 sequence reads: CSVLLAGGPETQYF.

The V and J genes are TRBV7-2 and TRBJ1-3. The CDR3 has 13 residues. The germline V gene encodes CDR1 SGHTA and CDR2 FQGNSA. CDR3 in amino acids: CASSATRPDTIYF. The full variable domain, its missing parts supplied by reference TRBV7-2 and TRBJ1-3, is GAGVSQSPSNKVTEKGKDVELRCDPISGHTALYWYRQSLGQGLEFLIYFQGNSAPDKSGLPSDRFSAERTGGSVSTLTIQRTQQEDSAVYLCASSATRPDTIYFGEGSWLTVV.

The genes are TRBV19 and TRBJ1-1; TCRdb's D gene call, TRBD1, goes unchecked for lack of DNA. Per germline, CDR1 LNHDA and CDR2 SQIVND (reference sequence). CDR3 size: 17 residues. The CDR3 sequence: CASSIARTGVANTEAFF.

The chain uses TRBV6-5 and TRBJ1-1. Germline-derived CDR1 and CDR2 are MNHEY and SVGAGI. This CDR3 is 13 amino acids long. CDR3 sequence reads: CASTPPGFTEAFF.

This chain's CDR3 is CASNSGRGGTGELFF. This chain uses TRBV19 with TRBJ2-2; TCRdb gives TRBD2 as the D gene, but with no DNA this cannot be confirmed. The V gene's germline CDR1 is LNHDA and CDR2 SQIVND (reference sequence). The CDR3 is 15 amino acids.

The chain is built from TRBV9 and TRBJ2-1. The CDR3 sequence is 18 residues long. The germline gives CDR1 SGDLS, CDR2 YYNGEE. The chain's CDR3 is CASSVSKLADSSYNEQFF.

V gene TRBV5-1 combines with J gene TRBJ2-2; TCRdb indicates TRBD1, and absent DNA this call remains unverified. Germline V gives CDR1 SGHRS, CDR2 YFSETQ. The CDR3 extends over 15 amino acids. CDR3 amino acids: CASTIFGQDAGELFF. Based on the CDR3 plus reference TRBV5-1 and TRBJ2-2, the full variable domain is KAGVTQTPRYLIKTRGQQVTLSCSPISGHRSVSWYQQTPGQGLQFLFEYFSETQRNKGNFPGRFSGRQFSNSRSEMNVSTLELGDSALYLCASTIFGQDAGELFFGEGSRLTVL.

The chain is built from TRBV20-1 and TRBJ2-1; checking the TCRdb D call of TRBD1 is not possible without DNA. The CDR3 is 11 amino acids. In germline, CDR1 is DFQATT, CDR2 SNEGSKA (reference sequence). This CDR3 is CSAKRGDEQFF.

This chain connects TRBV7-2 to TRBJ2-3; TCRdb's D gene call, TRBD2, goes unchecked for lack of DNA. The CDR3 sequence is 14 residues long. Germline V gene lookup returns CDR1 SGHTA and CDR2 FQGNSA. The CDR3 protein is CASSSTSGSGTQYF.

The chain couples TRBV29-1 to TRBJ1-3; TCRdb designates TRBD1, a call that cannot be tested without DNA. CDR3 length: 14 residues. Looked up from germline, CDR1 is SQVTM and CDR2 is ANQGSEA. The CDR3 sequence: CSVWGQGPGNTIYF.

This chain's CDR3 is CSASPGQGVPNEQFF. The chain joins TRBV20-1 to TRBJ2-1; as DNA is missing, the TRBD1 call by TCRdb cannot be tested. This CDR3 is 15 amino acids long. Germline V lookup: CDR1 DFQATT, CDR2 SNEGSKA (reference sequence).

This chain connects TRBV18 to TRBJ1-1. Looked up from germline, CDR1 is KGHSH and CDR2 is LQKENI. The CDR3 totals 15 residues. The CDR3 here is CASSLNGVVNTEAFF.

J is TRBJ2-7 and V is TRBV7-2; TCRdb proposes TRBD1, but this gene call is untestable without DNA. CDR1 is SGHTA and CDR2 is FQGNSA in the germline V gene. This CDR3 has 11 residues. CDR3: CASSLGGQQYF.

The rearrangement joins TRBV28 to TRBJ2-7. This CDR3 region has 13 residues. Germline V gene data show CDR1 as MDHEN and CDR2 as SYDVKM. The CDR3 region is CASSSYATYEQYF.

The V call is TRBV19, the J call TRBJ2-1. This CDR3 is built from 15 residues. Per the germline V gene, CDR1 is LNHDA and CDR2 is SQIVND (reference sequence). The CDR3 sequence: CASSGYKSSYNEQFF.

CDR3 loop: CASSQDLGTEDYIWGDTQYF. The V gene is TRBV4-3, the J gene TRBJ2-3; the D call from TCRdb, TRBD2, cannot be confirmed without DNA. This CDR3 has 20 residues. CDR1 and CDR2 from the germline V gene are LGHNA and YSLEER.

This chain joins TRBV5-1 and TRBJ2-1; as DNA is missing, the TRBD2 call by TCRdb cannot be tested. CDR1 is SGHRS, CDR2 YFSETQ, per germline. CDR3 size: 12 residues. The CDR3 sequence: CASSLGTLPAFF.